What follows is one T cell receptor beta chain and its context. Antigen unknown. The data originate from a study of post-analysis software for immune sequencing data. The wider study: Secondary progressive, relapsing-remitting and progressive-relapsing multiple sclerosis were among the included disease courses. Study-level points and caveats: Multiple sclerosis patients showed significantly lower normalized Chao1 diversity than controls did. Five TRBV segments were significantly more frequent in patients than in controls. TRBV5-6, TRBV5-1 and TRBV20-1 were among these segments.

V shed 5 bases and J shed 3 bases, with 5 bases lying between them. The germline V gene encodes CDR1 LGHDT and CDR2 YNNKEL (reference sequence). This CDR3 has 12 amino acids. Libraries were made from TCR beta cDNA, and they carried unique molecular identifiers. TCRdb re-called the PCR reads through MiXCR, storing one row per CDR3 protein. The table lists roughly 620,000 distinct CDR3 sequences, 44% of them singletons, with over 1.5% in the top ten. V and J are TRBV3-1 and TRBJ1-5, with D uncertain. Material for sequencing was blood. This TCR derives from a girl under 18 with multiple sclerosis. As DNA, the CDR3 is TGTGCCAGCAGCAAGGCCAATCAGCCCCAGCATTTT. Amino acids: CASSKANQPQHF.